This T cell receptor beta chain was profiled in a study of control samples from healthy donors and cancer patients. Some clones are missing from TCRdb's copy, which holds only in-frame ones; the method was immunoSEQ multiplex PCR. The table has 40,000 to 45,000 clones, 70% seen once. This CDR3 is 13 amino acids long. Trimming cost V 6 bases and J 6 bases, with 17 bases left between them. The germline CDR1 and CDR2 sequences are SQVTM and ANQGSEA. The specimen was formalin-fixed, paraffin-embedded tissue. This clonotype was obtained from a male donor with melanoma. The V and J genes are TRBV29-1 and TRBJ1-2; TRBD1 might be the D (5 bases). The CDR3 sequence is CSVPGRDSHGYTF. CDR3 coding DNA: TGCAGCGTCCCAGGCAGGGACTCTCATGGCTACACCTTC.